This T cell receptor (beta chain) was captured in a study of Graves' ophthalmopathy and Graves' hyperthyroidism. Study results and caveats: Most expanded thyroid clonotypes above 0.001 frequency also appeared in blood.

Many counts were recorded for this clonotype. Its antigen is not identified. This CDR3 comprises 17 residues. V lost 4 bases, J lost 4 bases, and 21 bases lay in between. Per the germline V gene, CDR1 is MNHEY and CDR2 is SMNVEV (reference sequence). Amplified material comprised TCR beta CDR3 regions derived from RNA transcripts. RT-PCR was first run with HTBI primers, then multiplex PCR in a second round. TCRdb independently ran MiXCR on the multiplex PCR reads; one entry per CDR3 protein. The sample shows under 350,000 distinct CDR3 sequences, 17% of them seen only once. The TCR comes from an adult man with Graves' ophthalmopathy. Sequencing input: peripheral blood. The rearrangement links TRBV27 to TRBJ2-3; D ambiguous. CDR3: CASSSLVGFTGADTQYF. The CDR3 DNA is TGTGCCAGCAGTTCCCTCGTGGGTTTCACCGGCGCAGATACGCAGTATTTT.